This T cell receptor (beta chain) was sequenced during a study of shared clonotypes between healthy human individuals. Study conclusions and caveats: When compared with the clonotypes that were shared by all four sorted-subset donors, the non-shared clonotypes turned out to have lower generation probabilities.

The assay used deep level. Across several immunoSEQ plates, the genomic DNA of each subset was split evenly. In the original analysis: There were no quality scores in the junction-only immunoSEQ sequences, so filtering differed. Clones were sequenced by immunoSEQ multiplex PCR, and TCRdb holds only the in-frame ones, with some missing. D and trimming were read from the DNA, whereas the V and J calls and clone size are those reported in that table. The data show some 2,500,000 clones, under 95% seen once. Comments on this clone: Antigen unknown.

V shed 7 bases and J 2 bases; nucleotides not matched to a gene: 7. There are 15 residues in the CDR3. CDR1 and CDR2 from the germline V gene are WSHSY and SAAADI. The chain combines TRBV10-2 with TRBJ1-2, with 10 bases fitting TRBD1. The TCR comes from a man younger than 35 in good health. Some clones in this sample may be carry-over from other donors' samples. The sample comprised naive CD4+ T cells from PBMCs. Subset in this sample: CD45RA+ positively selected. DNA of the CDR3: TGCGCCAGCACCCTGGGGACAGGGGAGAACTATGGCTACACCTTC. Its translation is CASTLGTGENYGYTF.